A few counts support the clone carrying this TCR beta chain. Antigen unknown. Both TRBC1 and TRBC2 were covered by a beta constant-region primer of two equimolar oligonucleotides. Nested alpha and beta constant-region primers with the SP2 primer drove four PCR rounds on ligated cDNA. Each CDR3 protein is one row after TCRdb ran MiXCR on the UMI-ligation and nested PCR reads. This table holds roughly 130,000 distinct CDR3 sequences, around 35% found once. The data are from a study of naive and memory T cell subsets. Study-level results: Over 90% of naive TCR sequences appeared only once, unlike memory subsets.

The length of the CDR3 is 15 residues. CDR1 is LNHDA and CDR2 is SQIVND in the germline V gene (reference sequence). J was trimmed by 0 bases and V by 4 bases; bases with no gene match: 2. Material: central memory CD4+ T cells from blood. V is TRBV19 and J is TRBJ2-2; 7 positions match TRBD1. The origin of this receptor is a human donor in good health. The CDR3 reads CASSKGTANTGELFF. The CDR3 coding sequence is TGTGCCAGTAGTAAGGGGACAGCGAACACCGGGGAGCTGTTTTTT. The entire variable domain, with the rest obtained from reference TRBV19 and TRBJ2-2, is as follows: DGGITQSPKYLFRKEGQNVTLSCEQNLNHDAMYWYRQDPGQGLRLIYYSQIVNDFQKGDIAEGYSVSREKKESFPLTVTSAQKNPTAFYLCASSKGTANTGELFFGEGSRLTVL.